This is a list of T cell receptor beta chains from one sample in a study of beta chain features in type 1 diabetes. TCRdb's table, derived via immunoSEQ multiplex PCR, lists solely in-frame clones and lacks some. The sample has approximately 160,000 clones; 10% to 13% are singletons. The sequenced sample was central memory CD4+ T cells from blood. These TCRs come from a man aged 25-45 years with type 1 diabetes. Both conserved end residues are part of each CDR3. The D gene is left open where the match is weak. A row's size may be missing; if present it is once, few, many or a size class.

>TRBJ1-2|TRBD1|few|TRBV28
TGTGCCAGCAGTTTAGTACAGGGGTATGGCTACACCTTC
CASSLVQGYGYTF
>TRBJ2-1|TRBD1|few|TRBV5-4
TGTGCCAGCAGCCGGGGACAGGGCTATGAGCAGTTCTTC
CASSRGQGYEQFF
>TRBJ2-1|.|.|TRBV28
TGTGCCAGCAGTGCGGCGGGGCCTCTCTACAATGAGCAGTTCTTC
CASSAAGPLYNEQFF
>TRBJ1-1|.|few|TRBV7-9
TGTGCCAGCAGCTTCCAGACAGGCTCAAGCACTGAAGCTTTCTTT
CASSFQTGSSTEAFF
>TRBJ2-7|TRBD2|few|TRBV28
TGTGCCAGCAGTGCCACTAGGCTAGCGGAGGGGACCTACGAGCAGTACTTC
CASSATRLAEGTYEQYF
>TRBJ2-5|TRBD2|.|TRBV5-1
TGCGCCAGCAGCTTGGAGGGACTAGCGGGAGATGGAGGAGAGACCCAGTACTTC
CASSLEGLAGDGGETQYF
>TRBJ2-3|.|few|TRBV27
TGTGCCAGCATGGGAGGGGGTAGCACAGATACGCAGTATTTT
CASMGGGSTDTQYF
>TRBJ1-4|.|once|TRBV5-1
TGCGCCAGCAGTTTGACTTTTTCAACTAATGAAAAACTGTTTTTT
CASSLTFSTNEKLFF
>TRBJ1-1|TRBD1|few|TRBV9
TGTGCCAGCAGCGCCCTCCCAGGGGGAACTGAAGCTTTCTTT
CASSALPGGTEAFF
>TRBJ2-7|.|few|TRBV7-9
TGTGCCAGCAGCCCCCCGAGAGGGGGAGTCCACGAGCAGTACTTC
CASSPPRGGVHEQYF
>TRBJ2-1|TRBD2|few|TRBV5-4
TGTGCCAGCAGCCACCGCGGGGGGCAGGGACCTTACAATGAGCAGTTCTTC
CASSHRGGQGPYNEQFF
>TRBJ2-5|.|.|TRBV2
TGTGCCACCTCTATGGTGGAGACCCAGTACTTC
CATSMVETQYF
>TRBJ2-1|.|few|TRBV5-1
TGCGCCAGCAGCTTGGTAGGCGGGACTGAGCAGTTCTTC
CASSLVGGTEQFF
>TRBJ1-1|.|many|TRBV19
TGTGCCAGTAGTACAGGGCCGAACACTGAAGCTTTCTTT
CASSTGPNTEAFF
>TRBJ1-1|TRBD1|.|TRBV7-9
TGTGCCAGTAGAGGAGCGGGACAGGGGGCGTTCGGTAAGGCTTTCTTT
CASRGAGQGAFGKAFF
>TRBJ2-3|.|.|TRBV7-9
TGTGCCAGCAGTCATGGGCTAGCCTTCGATACGCAGTATTTT
CASSHGLAFDTQYF
>TRBJ2-5|TRBD2|few|TRBV6-5
TGTGCCAGCAGTCGGACTAGCCGGGAGACCCAGTACTTC
CASSRTSRETQYF
>TRBJ2-2|TRBD2|.|TRBV5-1
TGCGCCAGCAGCTCGGGGACTAGCGGGTACACCGGGGAGCTGTTTTTT
CASSSGTSGYTGELFF
>TRBJ1-2|.|.|TRBV2
TGTGCCAGCACCCTTTCGGGGGGAGGCTACACCTTC
CASTLSGGGYTF
>TRBJ1-1|TRBD1|.|TRBV2
TGTGCCAGCGACCAGGGGGCGCGAACTGAAGCTTTCTTT
CASDQGARTEAFF
>TRBJ2-1|TRBD2|.|TRBV28
TGTGCCAGCAGCTTCCGTGGACTAGCGGGAGTGTGGGAGCAGTTCTTC
CASSFRGLAGVWEQFF
>TRBJ2-6|.|.|TRBV7-9
TGTGCCAGCAGCCAAGAACGGCGAGAGAGCGGGTCTGGGGCCAACGTCCTGACTTTC
CASSQERRESGSGANVLTF
>TRBJ2-7|.|.|TRBV29-1
TGCAGCGTTGCTCCCTCGGCCTACGAGCAGTACTTC
CSVAPSAYEQYF
>TRBJ2-6|.|.|TRBV4-2
TGTGCCAGCACCCCGAGGGGGTCGGGACGGGCTTCTGGGGCCAACGTCCTGACTTTC
CASTPRGSGRASGANVLTF
>TRBJ1-5|.|.|TRBV5-6
TGTGCCAGCAGTCGAGGGATGGCGGCTATAAGCAATCAGCCCCAGCATTTT
CASSRGMAAISNQPQHF
>TRBJ1-2|TRBD1|few|TRBV7-9
TGTGCCAGCAGGCTGGGACAGGGGGCTTATGGCTACACCTTC
CASRLGQGAYGYTF
>TRBJ2-1|.|.|TRBV28
TGTGCCAGCAGTTTACCCATGTTTGAGCAGTTCTTC
CASSLPMFEQFF
>TRBJ2-5|.|few|TRBV9
TGTGCCAGCAGCGTAGAGCAGGGCAGAAGCGAGACCCAGTACTTC
CASSVEQGRSETQYF
>TRBJ1-2|.|.|TRBV7-2
TGTGCCAGCAGGTCCCGACAGGCCCTTAACTATGGCTACACCTTC
CASRSRQALNYGYTF
>TRBJ2-3|TRBD1|.|TRBV7-2
TGTGCCAGCAGCCCTGACAGGGGAGGTGATACGCAGTATTTT
CASSPDRGGDTQYF
>TRBJ2-6|.|few|TRBV7-3
TGTGCCAGCAGCATAAACCGGGACTCCAGCTCTGGGGCCAACGTCCTGACTTTC
CASSINRDSSSGANVLTF
>TRBJ1-2|.|.|TRBV18
TGTGCCAGCTCACTGCTACCTGGGTTCGGGGATGGCTACACCTTC
CASSLLPGFGDGYTF
>TRBJ1-2|.|.|TRBV10-3
TGTGCCATCAGTGAGCAGGCGGGCGGTACCTATGGCTACACCTTC
CAISEQAGGTYGYTF
>TRBJ2-3|TRBD1|few|TRBV7-9
TGTGCCAGCAGCTCCCGACAGGGGGGGACAGATACGCAGTATTTT
CASSSRQGGTDTQYF
>TRBJ2-5|TRBD2|many|TRBV4-1
TGCGCCAGCAGCCAAGGCGGACTAGCGGAGTCGGAGACCCAGTACTTC
CASSQGGLAESETQYF
>TRBJ2-7|TRBD2|few|TRBV28
TGTGCCAGCATCACTAGCGGGTCCTACGAGCAGTACTTC
CASITSGSYEQYF
>TRBJ2-5|TRBD1|.|TRBV19
TGTGCCAGTAGCATCGGGACAGGGGGCCAAGAGACCCAGTACTTC
CASSIGTGGQETQYF
>TRBJ2-7|.|few|TRBV6-6
TGTGCCAGCAGTTACAGGGGTTACGAGCAGTACTTC
CASSYRGYEQYF
>TRBJ1-4|TRBD1|few|TRBV28
TGTGCCAGCCGCTACAGGGGAGGTGTAACTAATGAAAAACTGTTTTTT
CASRYRGGVTNEKLFF
>TRBJ2-1|.|few|TRBV7-2
TGTGCCAGCAGCTTTAATTCCCCCTACAATGAGCAGTTCTTC
CASSFNSPYNEQFF